This TCR beta chain was sequenced in a study of control samples from healthy donors and cancer patients. Produced via immunoSEQ multiplex PCR; TCRdb's table is partial and in-frame only. The sample comprises about 65,000 clones, 90% of which are singletons, and over 1% rests with the top ten. The TCR originated in a woman in her forties or fifties with colorectal cancer. Sequenced material: PBMCs.

The CDR3 DNA reads TGCGCCAGCAGCTTGGAGCTCAACACCGGGGAGCTGTTTTTT. Its protein is CASSLELNTGELFF. The rearrangement uses TRBV5-1 and TRBJ2-2; D is unclear. CDR3 length equals 14 residues. V lost 0 bases and J lost 2, with 5 bases in between. Germline values: CDR1 SGHRS, CDR2 YFSETQ. Variable domain in full (rest from reference TRBV5-1 and TRBJ2-2): KAGVTQTPRYLIKTRGQQVTLSCSPISGHRSVSWYQQTPGQGLQFLFEYFSETQRNKGNFPGRFSGRQFSNSRSEMNVSTLELGDSALYLCASSLELNTGELFFGEGSRLTVL.